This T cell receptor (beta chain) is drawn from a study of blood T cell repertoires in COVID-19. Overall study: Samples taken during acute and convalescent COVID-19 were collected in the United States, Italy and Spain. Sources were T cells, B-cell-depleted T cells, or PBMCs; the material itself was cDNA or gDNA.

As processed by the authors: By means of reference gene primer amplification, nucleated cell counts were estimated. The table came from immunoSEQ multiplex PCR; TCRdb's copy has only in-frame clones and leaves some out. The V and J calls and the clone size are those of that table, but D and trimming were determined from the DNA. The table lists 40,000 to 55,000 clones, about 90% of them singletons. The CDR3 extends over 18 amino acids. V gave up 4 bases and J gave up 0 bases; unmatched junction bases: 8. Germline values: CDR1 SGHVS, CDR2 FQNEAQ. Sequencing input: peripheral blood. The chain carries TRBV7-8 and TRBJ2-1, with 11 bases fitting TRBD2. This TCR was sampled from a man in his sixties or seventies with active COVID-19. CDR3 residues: CASSSASLAGGSYNEQFF. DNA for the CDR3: TGTGCCAGCAGCTCTGCCTCTCTAGCGGGGGGCTCCTACAATGAGCAGTTCTTC.